These 5 T cell receptor beta chains share one sample of origin, sequenced in a study of identical twins. Each CDR3 protein gets one entry after TCRdb re-called the 5' RACE reads with MiXCR. The table lists approximately 630,000 distinct CDR3 sequences, 7.1% of them singletons. These records were also assigned to another study, of yellow fever vaccine responses in identical twins.

What was sequenced was PBMCs. The receptors shown here come from a woman aged 18 to 35 in good health.

The sample holds a few counts of this clonotype. The V and J genes are TRBV29-1 and TRBJ2-5, with D perhaps TRBD2 (5 bases). This CDR3 contains 13 residues. V lost 4 bases, J lost 1 base, and 10 bases lay in between. CDR1 is SQVTM and CDR2 is ANQGSEA in the germline V gene. DNA of the CDR3: TGCAGCGTTGGCCGGGGTACCCAAGAGACCCAGTACTTC. It is translated as CSVGRGTQETQYF.

This clonotype was detected only a few times. The chain joins TRBV27 to TRBJ2-5; D perhaps matches TRBD2 (5 bases). The germline V gene has CDR1 MNHEY and CDR2 SMNVEV (reference sequence). The CDR3 covers 13 residues. Trimming left V 5 bases short and J 4 bases short, with 11 bases between. In nucleotides, the CDR3 is TGTGCCAGCAGTAAACTAGGTGGAGAGACCCAGTACTTC. Translating gives CASSKLGGETQYF.

Ten or more counts support this clonotype. The V and J genes are TRBV19 and TRBJ2-5; 7 bases line up with TRBD1. The CDR3 is 13 amino acids. Germline CDR1 reads LNHDA; CDR2 reads SQIVND (reference sequence). Here the CDR3 reads CARFVGGKETQYF. The CDR3 DNA is TGTGCACGATTCGTAGGGGGCAAAGAGACCCAGTACTTC.

The rearrangement uses TRBV4-1 and TRBJ1-5; 7 positions agree with TRBD1. This CDR3 region has 16 residues. J was trimmed by 3 bases and V by 0 bases; bases with no gene match: 5. CDR1 and CDR2 (germline): MGHRA, YSYEKL. CDR3 sequence: CASSQETGLSNQPQHF. In DNA, the CDR3 is TGCGCCAGCAGCCAAGAGACAGGGTTGTCCAATCAGCCCCAGCATTTT.

The genes are TRBV5-1 and TRBJ2-2; D ambiguous. Germline loops: CDR1 SGHRS, CDR2 YFSETQ. The V gene lost 7 bases and the J gene lost 7 bases, with 11 bases spanning the gap. The CDR3 has 12 residues. The DNA for the CDR3 is TGCGCCAGCGGGTCTGGCGGCGGGGAGCTGTTTTTT. This sequence encodes CASGSGGGELFF.